This TCR beta chain was sequenced in a study of circulating CD8 cells and anti-PD-1 response in melanoma. Overall study results and limits: Clonotype sharing was highest between DPOS and TIGIT subsets. Replicates were generally not done for experiments. TIGIT repertoires were least diverse, DNEG repertoires most diverse.

CDR3 length: 17 amino acids. V lost 1 base and J lost 5, with 20 bases in between. CDR1 and CDR2 (germline): SGHTA, FQGTGA. Each library started from about 14 ng of total RNA using the QIAseq Immune Repertoire TCR panel. In TCRdb, the reads were re-called with MiXCR into one record per CDR3 protein. This table holds several hundred distinct CDR3 sequences, 9.5% to 13% found once. Live CD3+CD8+TCRalphabeta+ cells were sorted into four subsets by PD-1 and/or TIGIT. This clonotype is medium-sized by share. Its antigen is undetermined. The sample consisted of CD8+ T cells from PBMCs, taken at baseline or after one month of anti-PD-1 therapy (not recorded which). V gene TRBV7-3 combines with J gene TRBJ2-5, with D tentatively TRBD2 (7 bases). This clonotype originated in a human donor with melanoma. CDR3 DNA sequence: TGTGCCAGCAGCTTAAACGGGGGGCGACCCGATGGGGAGACCCAGTACTTC. As protein: CASSLNGGRPDGETQYF.